The TCR beta chain described here comes from a study of beta chain features in type 1 diabetes. At the level of the study: Across all samples, fewer than 140 million sorted cells were examined. General observations from the study: Among patients with Type 1 diabetes, TCRB CDR3s were moderately but significantly shorter in every one of the four CD4+ subsets. Type 1 diabetes patients showed fewer insertions and more deletions at VDJ junctions.

For this clone: Antigen: not known.

TCRB transcripts that were expressed got sequenced, as all of the isolated RNA had been reverse transcribed. The method was immunoSEQ multiplex PCR; TCRdb's version includes in-frame clones alone and lacks a portion of them. Seen here are more than 300,000 clones, 10% to 15% observed once, and the top ten hold 0.0095% to 0.011%. Material: naive CD4+ T cells from blood. The receptor was isolated from a young woman with type 1 diabetes.

The CDR3, as DNA: TGTGCCCTCCAAAGAGACAGGGGTGGCGAGCAGTACTTC. Its protein is CALQRDRGGEQYF. The rearrangement links TRBV28 to TRBJ2-7; 8 bases map to TRBD1. This CDR3 spans 13 amino acids. V was clipped by 11 bases and J by 6 bases; unmatched bases: 12. CDR1 is MDHEN, CDR2 SYDVKM, per germline.